The clone carrying this T cell receptor (beta chain) was picked up a small number of times. These data originate in a study of cytotoxic CD8 clonotypes in ibrutinib-treated CLL. The repertoire was sequenced with immunoSEQ multiplex PCR; TCRdb's copy has only in-frame clones and lacks some. The data show approximately 350,000 clones, roughly two thirds seen once. V lost 2 bases and J lost 0, with 16 bases in between. CDR1 and CDR2 from the germline V gene are MGHRA and YSYEKL. The CDR3 is made up of 17 amino acids. The rearrangement joins TRBV4-1 to TRBJ1-1; no firm D call. The sample consisted of PBMCs, taken after 36 months of ibrutinib treatment. This TCR was recovered from a human donor with chronic lymphocytic leukemia. CDR3: CASSQSRWARLNTEAFF. CDR3 DNA: TGCGCCAGCAGCCAAAGTAGGTGGGCCCGCCTGAACACTGAAGCTTTCTTT.